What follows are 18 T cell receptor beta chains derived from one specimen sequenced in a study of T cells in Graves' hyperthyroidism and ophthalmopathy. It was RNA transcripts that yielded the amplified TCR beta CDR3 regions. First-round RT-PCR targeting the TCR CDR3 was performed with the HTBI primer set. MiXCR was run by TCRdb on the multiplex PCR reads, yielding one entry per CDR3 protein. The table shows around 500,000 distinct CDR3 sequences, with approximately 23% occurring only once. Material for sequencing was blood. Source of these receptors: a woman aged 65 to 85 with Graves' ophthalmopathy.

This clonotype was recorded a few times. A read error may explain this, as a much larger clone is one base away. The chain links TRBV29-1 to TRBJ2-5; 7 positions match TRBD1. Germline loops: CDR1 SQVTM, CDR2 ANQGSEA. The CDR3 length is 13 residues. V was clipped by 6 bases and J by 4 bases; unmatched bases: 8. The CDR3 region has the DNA TGCAGCGTGGCCATGGACAGGACAGAGACCCAGTACTTC. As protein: CSVAMDRTETQYF.

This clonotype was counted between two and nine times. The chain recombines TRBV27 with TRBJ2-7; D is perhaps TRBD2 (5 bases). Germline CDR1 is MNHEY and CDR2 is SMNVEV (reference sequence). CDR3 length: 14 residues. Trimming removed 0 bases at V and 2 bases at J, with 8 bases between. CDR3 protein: CASSLSIGAYEQYF. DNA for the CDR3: TGTGCCAGCAGTTTATCGATCGGGGCCTACGAGCAGTACTTC.

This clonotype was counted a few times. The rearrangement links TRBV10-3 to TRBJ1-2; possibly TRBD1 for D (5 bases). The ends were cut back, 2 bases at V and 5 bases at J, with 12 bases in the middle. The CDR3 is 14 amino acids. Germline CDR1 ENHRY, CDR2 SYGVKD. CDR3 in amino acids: CAISEGADRYGYTF. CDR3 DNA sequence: TGTGCCATCAGTGAGGGGGCAGATCGATATGGCTACACCTTC.

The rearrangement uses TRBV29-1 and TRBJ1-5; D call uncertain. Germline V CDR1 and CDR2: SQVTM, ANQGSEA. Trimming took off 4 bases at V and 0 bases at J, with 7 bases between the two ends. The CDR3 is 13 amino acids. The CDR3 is CSVAMYSNQPQHF. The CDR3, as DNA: TGCAGCGTTGCGATGTATAGCAATCAGCCCCAGCATTTT.

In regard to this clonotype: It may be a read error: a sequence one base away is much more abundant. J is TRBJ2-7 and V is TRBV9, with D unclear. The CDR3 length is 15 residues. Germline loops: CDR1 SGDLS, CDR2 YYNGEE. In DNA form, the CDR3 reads TGTGCCAGCAGCGTAGGGCCGGCACCCTCCCACGAGCAGTACTTC. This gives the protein CASSVGPAPSHEQYF.

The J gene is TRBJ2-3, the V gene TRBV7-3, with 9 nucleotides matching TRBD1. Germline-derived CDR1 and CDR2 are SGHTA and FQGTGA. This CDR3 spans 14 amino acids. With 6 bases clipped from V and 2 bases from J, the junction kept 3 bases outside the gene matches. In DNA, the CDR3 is TGTGCCAGCAGTACAGGGGGCGTCACAGATACGCAGTATTTT. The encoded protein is CASSTGGVTDTQYF. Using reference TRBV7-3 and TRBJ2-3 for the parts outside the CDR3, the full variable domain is GAGVSQTPSNKVTEKGKYVELRCDPISGHTALYWYRQSLGQGPEFLIYFQGTGAADDSGLPNDRFFAVRPEGSVSTLKIQRTERGDSAVYLCASSTGGVTDTQYFGPGTRLTVL.

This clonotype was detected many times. The CDR3 coding sequence is TGCGCCAGCAGCTTGGAGGGGCTGGGGACAGATACGCAGTATTTT. It specifies CASSLEGLGTDTQYF. This chain uses TRBV5-1 with TRBJ2-3, with D tentatively TRBD1 (5 bases). CDR1 and CDR2 (germline): SGHRS, YFSETQ. V gave up 0 bases and J gave up 3 bases, with 11 bases separating them. This CDR3 comprises 15 residues.

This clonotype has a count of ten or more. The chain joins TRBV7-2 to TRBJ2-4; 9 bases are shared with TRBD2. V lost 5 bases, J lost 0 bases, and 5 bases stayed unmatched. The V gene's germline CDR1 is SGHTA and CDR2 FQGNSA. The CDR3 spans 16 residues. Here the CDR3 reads CASSPTSGLAKNIQYF. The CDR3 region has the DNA TGTGCCAGCAGCCCGACTAGCGGATTAGCCAAAAACATTCAGTACTTC. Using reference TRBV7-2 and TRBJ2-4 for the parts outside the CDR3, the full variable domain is GAGVSQSPSNKVTEKGKDVELRCDPISGHTALYWYRQSLGQGLEFLIYFQGNSAPDKSGLPSDRFSAERTGGSVSTLTIQRTQQEDSAVYLCASSPTSGLAKNIQYFGAGTRLSVL.

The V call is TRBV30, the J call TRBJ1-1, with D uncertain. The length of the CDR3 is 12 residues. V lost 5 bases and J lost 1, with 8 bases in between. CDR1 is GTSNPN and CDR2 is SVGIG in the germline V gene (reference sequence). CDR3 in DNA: TGTGCCTGGGGGATTAGGAACACTGAAGCTTTCTTT. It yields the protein CAWGIRNTEAFF.

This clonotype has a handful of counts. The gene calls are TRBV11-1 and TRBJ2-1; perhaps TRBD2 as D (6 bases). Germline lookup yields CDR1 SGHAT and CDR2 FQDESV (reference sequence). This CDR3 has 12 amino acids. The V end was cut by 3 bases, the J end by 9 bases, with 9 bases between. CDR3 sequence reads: CASSFAGGEQFF. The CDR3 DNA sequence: TGTGCCAGCAGCTTCGCCGGGGGTGAGCAGTTCTTC. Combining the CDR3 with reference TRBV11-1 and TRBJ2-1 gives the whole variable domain EAEVAQSPRYKITEKSQAVAFWCDPISGHATLYWYRQILGQGPELLVQFQDESVVDDSQLPKDRFSAERLKGVDSTLKIQPAELGDSAMYLCASSFAGGEQFFGPGTRLTVL.

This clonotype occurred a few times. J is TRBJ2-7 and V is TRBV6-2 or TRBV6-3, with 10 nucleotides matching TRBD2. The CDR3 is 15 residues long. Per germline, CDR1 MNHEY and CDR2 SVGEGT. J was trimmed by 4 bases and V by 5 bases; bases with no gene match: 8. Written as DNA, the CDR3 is TGTGCCAGCAGTCTAGCGGGAGTTCCCACGTACGAGCAGTACTTC. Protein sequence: CASSLAGVPTYEQYF.

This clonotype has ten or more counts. The CDR3, as DNA: TGTGCCAGCAGTCCCTTCGGTGGGAGGGATGAGCAGTTCTTC. Translating it yields CASSPFGGRDEQFF. The rearrangement uses TRBV2 and TRBJ2-1; TRBD2 matches 7 bases. CDR3 length: 14 amino acids. CDR1 SNHLY and CDR2 FYNNEI come from the germline V gene. The V gene end was trimmed by 5 bases and the J gene end by 8 bases; junction bases not matched to a gene: 9.

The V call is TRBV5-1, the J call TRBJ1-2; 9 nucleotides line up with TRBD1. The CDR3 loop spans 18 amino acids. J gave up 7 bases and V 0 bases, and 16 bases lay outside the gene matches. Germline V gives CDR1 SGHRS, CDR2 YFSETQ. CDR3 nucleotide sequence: TGCGCCAGCAGCTTGGGTCCCCTTTTACAGGGGGCGCATAGTGGCTACACCTTC. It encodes CASSLGPLLQGAHSGYTF.

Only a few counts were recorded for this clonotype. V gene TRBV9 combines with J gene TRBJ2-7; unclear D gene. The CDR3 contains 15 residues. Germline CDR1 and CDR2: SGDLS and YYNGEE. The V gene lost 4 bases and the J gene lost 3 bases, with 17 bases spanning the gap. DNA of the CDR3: TGTGCCAGCAGCCCCGGTGTAGACTTCATCTACGAGCAGTACTTC. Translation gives CASSPGVDFIYEQYF. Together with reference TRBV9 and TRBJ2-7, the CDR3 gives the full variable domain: DSGVTQTPKHLITATGQRVTLRCSPRSGDLSVYWYQQSLDQGLQFLIQYYNGEERAKGNILERFSAQQFPDLHSELNLSSLELGDSALYFCASSPGVDFIYEQYFGPGTRLTVT.

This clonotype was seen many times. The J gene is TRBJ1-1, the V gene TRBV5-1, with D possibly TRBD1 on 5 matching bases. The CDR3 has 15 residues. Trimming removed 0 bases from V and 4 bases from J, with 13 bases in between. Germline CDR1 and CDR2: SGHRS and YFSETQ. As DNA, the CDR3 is TGCGCCAGCAGCTTGGATCAGGGTGGAGGCACTGAAGCTTTCTTT. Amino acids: CASSLDQGGGTEAFF.

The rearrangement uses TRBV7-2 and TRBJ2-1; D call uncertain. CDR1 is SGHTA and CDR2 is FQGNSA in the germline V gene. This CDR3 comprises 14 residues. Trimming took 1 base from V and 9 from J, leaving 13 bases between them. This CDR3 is CASSLDRTPGEQFF. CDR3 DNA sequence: TGTGCCAGCAGCTTAGATCGGACCCCCGGTGAGCAGTTCTTC.

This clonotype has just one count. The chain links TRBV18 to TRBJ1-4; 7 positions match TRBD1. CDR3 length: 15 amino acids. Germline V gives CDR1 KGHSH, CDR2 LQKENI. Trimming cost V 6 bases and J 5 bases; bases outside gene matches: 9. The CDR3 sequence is CASSQRQGQNEKLFF. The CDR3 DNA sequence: TGTGCCAGCTCGCAGAGACAGGGCCAAAATGAAAAACTGTTTTTT. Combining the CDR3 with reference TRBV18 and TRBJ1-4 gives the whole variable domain NAGVMQNPRHLVRRRGQEARLRCSPMKGHSHVYWYRQLPEEGLKFMVYLQKENIIDESGMPKERFSAEFPKEGPSILRIQQVVRGDSAAYFCASSQRQGQNEKLFFGSGTQLSVL.

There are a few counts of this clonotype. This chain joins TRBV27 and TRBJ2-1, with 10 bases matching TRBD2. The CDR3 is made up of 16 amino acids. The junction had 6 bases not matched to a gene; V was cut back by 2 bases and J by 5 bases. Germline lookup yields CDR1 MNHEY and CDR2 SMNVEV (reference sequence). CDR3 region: CASSLASGSSNNEQFF. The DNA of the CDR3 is TGTGCCAGCAGTTTAGCTAGCGGGAGCTCTAACAATGAGCAGTTCTTC.